The rows below give T cell receptor beta chains drawn from one sample of a study of shared clonotypes between healthy human individuals. The table came from immunoSEQ multiplex PCR; TCRdb's copy has only in-frame clones and leaves some out. The profile covers some 980,000 clones, with approximately 80% appearing a single time and over 1.3% taken by the ten largest. Source material: memory CD4+ T cells sorted from blood. These receptors were obtained from a man aged 18 to 30 in good health. Each CDR3 is given with its conserved first and last residue. The D gene is left open where the match is weak. Size values are once, few and many counts, or a class for expanded clones, and some rows have none.

TRBJ2-1,TRBD1,TRBV30,NA,TGTGCCTGGAGTTCGCGACGGGACAGCAATGAGCAGTTCTTC,CAWSSRRDSNEQFF
TRBJ2-3,NA,TRBV5-1,NA,TGCGCCAGCAGCGGGGGAACTAGCACAGATACGCAGTATTTT,CASSGGTSTDTQYF
TRBJ2-3,TRBD1,TRBV12-5,NA,TGTGCTAGTGGTTTGGGGACAGGGCTAACAGATACGCAGTATTTT,CASGLGTGLTDTQYF
TRBJ2-3,NA,TRBV7-2,NA,TGTGCCAGCAGCTCGAGGGGACTTATTACCACAGATACGCAGTATTTT,CASSSRGLITTDTQYF
TRBJ2-1,TRBD2,TRBV6-5,NA,TGTGCCAGCAGTCCGGGGCTAGCGGGAAAAAATGAGCAGTTCTTC,CASSPGLAGKNEQFF
TRBJ2-5,NA,TRBV20-1,NA,TGCAGTGTCGGCGGGTTCGAGACCCAGTACTTC,CSVGGFETQYF
TRBJ2-5,TRBD2,TRBV5-1,NA,TGCGCCAGCAGCTGGGAGGGTGAAGAGACCCAGTACTTC,CASSWEGEETQYF
TRBJ1-2,TRBD1,TRBV2,few,TGTGCCAGCAGCCCTAACAGGGGAGATGGCTACACCTTC,CASSPNRGDGYTF
TRBJ1-1,NA,TRBV10-1,NA,TGCGCCAGCAGCCAGGGACTGGGTACTGAAGCTTTCTTT,CASSQGLGTEAFF
TRBJ1-1,TRBD1,TRBV5-4,NA,TGTGCCAGCAGCCCGGACAGGGCCACTGAAGCTTTCTTT,CASSPDRATEAFF
TRBJ1-6,TRBD1,TRBV9,NA,TGTGCCAGCAGCGTAGACCAACAGGGGACCCTCCACTTT,CASSVDQQGTLHF
TRBJ2-7,NA,TRBV30,few,TGTGCCTGGAGTCGGGCAGGGTCTACCCCCTACGAGCAGTACTTC,CAWSRAGSTPYEQYF
TRBJ2-1,TRBD1,TRBV10-3,once,TGTGCCATCAGTGACTATAACGGACAGGGGGCCAATGAGCAGTTCTTC,CAISDYNGQGANEQFF
TRBJ2-2,NA,TRBV7-2,NA,TGTGCCAGCAGCCCCCAGGCGATTGGCGGGGAGCTGTTTTTT,CASSPQAIGGELFF
TRBJ1-2,NA,TRBV5-4,NA,TGTGCCAGCAGCACGGGAGCCGTCTATGGCTACACCTTC,CASSTGAVYGYTF
TRBJ2-7,TRBD1,TRBV7-2,NA,TGTGCCAGCAGCGCTGCCGGGACAGGGGGCAACGAGCAGTACTTC,CASSAAGTGGNEQYF
TRBJ1-5,TRBD1,TRBV2,NA,TGTGCCAGCAGTACGACAGGGCGCAATCAGCCCCAGCATTTT,CASSTTGRNQPQHF
TRBJ2-4,NA,TRBV6-5,NA,TGTGCCAGCAGCCCCACAAGGGACATTCAGTACTTC,CASSPTRDIQYF
TRBJ2-3,NA,TRBV2,once,TGTGCCAGCAGTGACCGGCGGAAAGATACGCAGTATTTT,CASSDRRKDTQYF
TRBJ1-3,NA,TRBV6-1,NA,TGTGCCAGCATCACAGGGACCTTCTCTGGAAACACCATATATTTT,CASITGTFSGNTIYF
TRBJ2-5,TRBD1,TRBV6-1,NA,TGTGCCAGCACGCCGGGACAGGGCACCCAAGAGACCCAGTACTTC,CASTPGQGTQETQYF
TRBJ1-5,NA,TRBV25-1,NA,TGTGCCAGCAGTGAAGAAGGCAGGGGAAGACAGCCCCAGCATTTT,CASSEEGRGRQPQHF
TRBJ2-7,NA,TRBV27,NA,TGTGCCAGCAGTTGGGGCACCCGATACGAGCAGTACTTC,CASSWGTRYEQYF
TRBJ1-1,NA,TRBV5-1,NA,TGCGCCAGCAGCTTGGCTGGAGGGGCGAAAAACACTGAAGCTTTCTTT,CASSLAGGAKNTEAFF
TRBJ2-7,NA,TRBV10-3,few,TGTGCCATCAGGGGGGACTCCAATTGGTACGAGCAGTACTTC,CAIRGDSNWYEQYF
TRBJ2-7,NA,TRBV7-9,NA,TGTGCCAGCAGCTTAGACGGGGATTTCTACGAGCAGTACTTC,CASSLDGDFYEQYF
TRBJ2-7,NA,TRBV25-1,NA,TGTGCCAGCAGCCGCCTGACAGCCACCTACGAGCAGTACTTC,CASSRLTATYEQYF
TRBJ2-6,NA,TRBV7-9,NA,TGTGCCAGCAGCTTAGGGGGATCCGGGGCCAACGTCCTGACTTTC,CASSLGGSGANVLTF
TRBJ2-7,NA,TRBV11-3,NA,TGTGCCAGCAGCTTAGAGGGCGACGCCGGGTACGAGCAGTACTTC,CASSLEGDAGYEQYF
TRBJ2-1,TRBD1,TRBV7-9,once,TGTGCCAGCAGCTTAGCGCGGGGACAGGAGACCCGTAATGAGCAGTTCTTC,CASSLARGQETRNEQFF